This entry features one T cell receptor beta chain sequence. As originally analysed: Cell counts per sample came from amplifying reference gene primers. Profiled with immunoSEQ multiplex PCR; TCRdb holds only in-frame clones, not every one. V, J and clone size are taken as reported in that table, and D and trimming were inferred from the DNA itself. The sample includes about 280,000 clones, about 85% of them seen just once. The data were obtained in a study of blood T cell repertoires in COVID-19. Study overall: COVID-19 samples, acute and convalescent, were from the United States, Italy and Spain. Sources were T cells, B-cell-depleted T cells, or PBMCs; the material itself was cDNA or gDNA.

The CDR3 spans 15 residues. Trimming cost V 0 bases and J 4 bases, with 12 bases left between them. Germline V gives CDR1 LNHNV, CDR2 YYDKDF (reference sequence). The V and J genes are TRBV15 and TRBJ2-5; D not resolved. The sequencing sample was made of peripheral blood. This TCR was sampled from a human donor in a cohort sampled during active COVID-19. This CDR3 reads CATSRDPSAGETQYF. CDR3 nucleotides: TGTGCCACCAGCAGAGACCCGTCAGCAGGAGAGACCCAGTACTTC.